This T cell receptor (beta chain) was obtained from a study of post-analysis software for immune sequencing data. Overall study findings and caveats: The five TRBV segments detected at higher frequency in patients than in controls included TRBV5-6, TRBV5-1 and TRBV20-1.

This clonotype was detected only a few times. Its antigen is not known. Included in the TCR beta cDNA libraries were unique molecular identifiers. TCRdb re-called the PCR reads through MiXCR, storing one row per CDR3 protein. The sample shows about 210,000 distinct CDR3 sequences, around 30% of them seen only once. The germline CDR1 and CDR2 sequences are SEHNR and FQNEAQ (reference sequence). The CDR3 sequence is 15 residues long. V was trimmed by 5 bases and J by 8 bases, leaving 19 bases between them. Sample: blood. This receptor was identified in a girl under 18 with multiple sclerosis. The chain is built from TRBV7-9 and TRBJ2-1; D could derive from TRBD1 or TRBD2 (5 bases each). The CDR3 reads CASSPPGTRSDEQFF. The CDR3 nucleotides are TGTGCCAGCAGCCCGCCCGGGACCAGAAGCGATGAGCAGTTCTTC. Full variable domain (remainder filled in from reference TRBV7-9 and TRBJ2-1): DTGVSQNPRHKITKRGQNVTFRCDPISEHNRLYWYRQTLGQGPEFLTYFQNEAQLEKSRLLSDRFSAERPKGSFSTLEIQRTEQGDSAMYLCASSPPGTRSDEQFFGPGTRLTVL.